This record concerns one TCR beta chain sequence. Its target is unknown. This sample was included in a study of CD8+ T cells in alopecia areata. About the study: Tofacitinib ran for 6 to 18 months before 6 months off drug. Findings and caveats of the study: Lesional scalp, especially alopecia totalis/universalis, showed higher clonality than normal scalp.

Sequencing templates came from extracted RNA that was reverse transcribed into cDNA. Produced via immunoSEQ multiplex PCR; TCRdb's table is partial and in-frame only. The sample contains roughly 250,000 clones, under 70% of which appear only once. The CDR3 has 13 amino acids. J lost 2 bases, V lost 7 bases, and 5 bases had no gene match. Germline CDR1 is ENHRY and CDR2 is SYGVKD. This clonotype was obtained from a human donor with alopecia areata. Sequenced here: CD4+ T cells sorted from blood, sampled at week 0. The genes are TRBV10-3 and TRBJ2-7; 7 bases match TRBD1. The CDR3, as DNA: TGTGCCATCAACAAGGGACAGACCTACGAGCAGTACTTC. Protein: CAINKGQTYEQYF.